This TCR beta chain came from a study of blood T cell repertoires in COVID-19. Overall study context: Material from acute and convalescent COVID-19 was sourced from the United States, Italy and Spain. The analysed material was cDNA or gDNA that came from T cells, B-cell-depleted T cells, or PBMCs.

The length of the CDR3 is 15 residues. The ends were cut back, 3 bases at V and 0 bases at J, with 10 bases in the middle. Germline V gene lookup returns CDR1 SGHNT and CDR2 YYREEE (reference sequence). As processed by the authors: Cell counts per sample came from amplifying reference gene primers. Clones were sequenced by immunoSEQ multiplex PCR, and TCRdb holds only the in-frame ones, with some missing. The DNA gave D and trimming, while V, J and clone size come from that table. The sample includes about 270,000 clones, approximately 85% of them seen just once. Cohorts were based on clinical histories the participants reported.

Material: PBMCs or T cells enriched from blood (not recorded which). This clonotype was sampled from a woman aged 45-60 years with acute COVID-19. The gene calls are TRBV5-4 and TRBJ2-1, with D maybe TRBD2 (5 bases). The CDR3 loop is CASSWGAVSYNEQFF. CDR3 nucleotide sequence: TGTGCCAGCAGCTGGGGAGCGGTCTCCTACAATGAGCAGTTCTTC.